The clone carrying this T cell receptor (beta chain) was counted ten times or more. This sample is drawn from a study of Graves' ophthalmopathy and Graves' hyperthyroidism. Amplified material comprised TCR beta CDR3 regions derived from RNA transcripts. Second-round multiplex PCR came after first-round RT-PCR with HTBI primers. TCRdb analysed the multiplex PCR reads with MiXCR anew, one entry per CDR3 protein. The repertoire holds some 210,000 distinct CDR3 sequences, with 25% to 30% as singletons. The sample comprised peripheral blood. The TCR originated in a man between 45 and 60 years old with Graves' ophthalmopathy.

The CDR3 sequence: CSARAGDRGPEAFF. The CDR3 nucleotides are TGCAGTGCTAGGGCCGGGGACAGGGGGCCTGAAGCTTTCTTT. The J gene is TRBJ1-1, the V gene TRBV20-1, with 12 bases lining up with TRBD1. Germline V gene data show CDR1 as DFQATT and CDR2 as SNEGSKA (reference sequence). The V gene end was trimmed by 3 bases and the J gene end by 6 bases; junction bases not matched to a gene: 5. The CDR3 consists of 14 residues.